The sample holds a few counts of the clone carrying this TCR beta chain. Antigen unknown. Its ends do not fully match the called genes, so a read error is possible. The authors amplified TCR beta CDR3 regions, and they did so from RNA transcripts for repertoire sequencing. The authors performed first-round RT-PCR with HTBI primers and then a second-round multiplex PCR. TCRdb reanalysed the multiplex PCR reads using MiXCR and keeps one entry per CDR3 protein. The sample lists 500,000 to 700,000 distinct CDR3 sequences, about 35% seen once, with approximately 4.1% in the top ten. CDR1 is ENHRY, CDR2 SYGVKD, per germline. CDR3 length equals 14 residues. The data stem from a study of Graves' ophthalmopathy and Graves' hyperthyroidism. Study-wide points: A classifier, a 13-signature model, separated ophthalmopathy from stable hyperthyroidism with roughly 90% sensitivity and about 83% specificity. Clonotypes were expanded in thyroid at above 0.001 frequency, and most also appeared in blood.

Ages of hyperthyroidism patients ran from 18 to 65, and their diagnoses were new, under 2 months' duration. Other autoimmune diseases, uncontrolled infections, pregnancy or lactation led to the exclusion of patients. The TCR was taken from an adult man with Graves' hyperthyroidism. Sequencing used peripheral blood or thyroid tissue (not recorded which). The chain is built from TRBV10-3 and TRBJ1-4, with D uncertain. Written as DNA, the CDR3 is TGTGCCAGCAGTGTTTACAGTAAAGATGAAAAACTGTTTTTT. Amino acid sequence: CASSVYSKDEKLFF.